These 20 T cell receptor beta chains were all obtained from the same sample, sequenced in a study of blood T cell repertoires in COVID-19. Produced via immunoSEQ multiplex PCR; TCRdb's table is partial and in-frame only. Of under 350,000 clones listed, about four fifths were seen once; the top ten hold 9.4%. The sequenced sample was peripheral blood. The receptors come from a woman between 50 and 59 years old who had recovered from COVID-19.

The chain recombines TRBV3-1 (or the pseudogene TRBV3-2) with TRBJ2-1; 8 bases are a match to TRBD1. This CDR3 is built from 15 residues. Germline V CDR1 and CDR2: LGHDT, YNNKEL (reference sequence). The J segment lost 6 bases and the V segment lost 1 base, leaving 5 bases of the junction unmatched. CDR3 in amino acids: CASSQVRDRTNEQFF. CDR3 coding DNA: TGTGCCAGCAGCCAAGTCCGGGACAGGACCAATGAGCAGTTCTTC.

There are a few counts of this clone. The J gene is TRBJ2-7, the V gene TRBV3-1 (or the pseudogene TRBV3-2); TRBD1 might be the D (6 bases). CDR3 length: 13 residues. Germline CDR1 is LGHDT and CDR2 is YNNKEL (reference sequence). Trimming removed 8 bases at V and 5 bases at J, with 16 bases between. CDR3 sequence: CASAYRVGNEQYF. The CDR3 DNA follows: TGTGCCAGCGCATACAGGGTGGGCAACGAGCAGTACTTC.

The J gene is TRBJ2-5, the V gene TRBV7-7; 10 bases align to TRBD2. Trimming took 6 bases from V and 4 from J; bases not matched to a gene: 11. Per germline, CDR1 SSHAT and CDR2 FNYEAQ (reference sequence). The length of the CDR3 is 16 residues. For the CDR3, the DNA is TGTGCCAGCAGACCCGCAGCGGGGGGGCCCGGAGAGACCCAGTACTTC. This translates into CASRPAAGGPGETQYF.

Here the CDR3 reads CASSDWWDSDYGYTF. The DNA of the CDR3 is TGTGCCAGCAGTGATTGGTGGGACAGTGACTATGGCTACACCTTC. This chain links TRBV2 with TRBJ1-2; 7 bases agree with TRBD1. Germline V lookup: CDR1 SNHLY, CDR2 FYNNEI. J gave up 3 bases and V 3 bases, and 7 bases lay outside the gene matches. This CDR3 spans 15 amino acids. Together with reference TRBV2 and TRBJ1-2, the CDR3 gives the full variable domain: EPEVTQTPSHQVTQMGQEVILRCVPISNHLYFYWYRQILGQKVEFLVSFYNNEISEKSEIFDDQFSVERPDGSNFTLKIRSTKLEDSAMYFCASSDWWDSDYGYTFGSGTRLTVV.

As to this clone: The same CDR3 also results from other DNA sequences found in this sample. The V call is TRBV5-4, the J call TRBJ2-1; the match to TRBD2 covers 11 bases. Germline V lookup: CDR1 SGHNT, CDR2 YYREEE (reference sequence). V was pared by 4 bases and J by 6 bases, with 6 bases of the junction left unmatched. The length of the CDR3 is 15 residues. CDR3 loop: CASSPRLAGLNEQFF. The DNA for the CDR3 is TGTGCCAGCAGCCCTCGACTAGCGGGGCTCAATGAGCAGTTCTTC.

This clone has a single count. The chain uses TRBV19 and TRBJ2-7; D unclear. In germline, CDR1 is LNHDA, CDR2 SQIVND (reference sequence). V gave up 5 bases and J gave up 6 bases, with 11 bases separating them. The CDR3 is 12 residues long. CDR3 amino acids: CASSPPRGEQYF. The CDR3 DNA reads TGTGCCAGTAGTCCTCCGAGAGGCGAGCAGTACTTC.

As for this clone: A read error is possible here, since a much larger clone lies one base away. Distinct nucleotide sequences in the sample also encode this CDR3. The gene calls are TRBV7-2 and TRBJ1-2; 9 bases line up with TRBD1. J gave up 4 bases and V 5 bases, and 2 bases lay outside the gene matches. The CDR3 is made up of 13 amino acids. The germline V gene encodes CDR1 SGHTA and CDR2 FQGNSA. The CDR3 loop reads CASSPGQGYGYTF. DNA for the CDR3: TGTGCCAGCAGCCCGGGACAGGGCTATGGCTACACCTTC.

For this clone: Germline and junction disagree at one end, which may indicate a read error. The chain couples TRBV19 to TRBJ2-5, with TRBD2 identical over 8 bases. Germline values: CDR1 LNHDA, CDR2 SQIVND (reference sequence). CDR3 length: 15 amino acids. The CDR3 DNA follows: TGTGCCAGTAGCATAGGGACTAGAGGTCAAGAGACCCAGTACTTC. Amino acids: CASSIGTRGQETQYF.

V gene TRBV9 combines with J gene TRBJ2-5, with a tentative D call TRBD2 (6 bases). CDR1 is SGDLS and CDR2 is YYNGEE in the germline V gene. V was clipped by 3 bases and J by 1 base, with 16 bases between them. This CDR3 is 16 amino acids long. CDR3 sequence (DNA): TGTGCCAGCAGCGAAGGGCTTGCGGGGCCCCAAGAGACCCAGTACTTC. Translating it yields CASSEGLAGPQETQYF.

The chain links TRBV18 to TRBJ2-3; 9 bases are a match to TRBD2. Per the germline V gene, CDR1 is KGHSH and CDR2 is LQKENI. The CDR3 has 16 amino acids. The ends lost 3 bases at V and 10 bases at J; junction bases unmatched: 14. In DNA, the CDR3 is TGTGCCAGCTCACCCGGAGCGGGAGGCCTGGAGGTAGCGCAGTATTTT. Amino acids: CASSPGAGGLEVAQYF.

V usage is TRBV20-1 and J usage is TRBJ1-1; 7 nucleotides line up with TRBD1. The germline V gene has CDR1 DFQATT and CDR2 SNEGSKA (reference sequence). Losses at the gene ends were 3 bases for V and 0 bases for J; bases not matched to a gene: 10. The CDR3 is 16 residues long. CDR3 nucleotides: TGCAGTGCTAGTCGGACAGGTTCCCGCATGAACACTGAAGCTTTCTTT. Translated: CSASRTGSRMNTEAFF.

The rearrangement links TRBV11-2 to TRBJ1-1, with a tentative D call TRBD1 (6 bases). V lost 1 base and J 8 bases, leaving 8 bases between the germline ends. Germline assignment: CDR1 SGHAT and CDR2 FQNNGV. This CDR3 is 12 amino acids long. CDR3 in DNA: TGTGCCAGCAGCTTAGCGGGACAAGAAGCTTTCTTT. Amino acids: CASSLAGQEAFF.

V gene TRBV3-1 (or the pseudogene TRBV3-2) combines with J gene TRBJ1-4; 8 bases are a match to TRBD1. This CDR3 comprises 15 residues. Germline V gene data show CDR1 as LGHDT and CDR2 as YNNKEL (reference sequence). The V gene end was trimmed by 5 bases and the J gene end by 8 bases; junction bases not matched to a gene: 10. CDR3 bases: TGTGCCAGCAGCAAAACCCCGGACAGGGACGAAAAACTGTTTTTT. Amino acid sequence: CASSKTPDRDEKLFF.

The chain links TRBV5-3 to TRBJ2-1, with 12 bases lining up with TRBD2. TRBV5-3 is reported as an ORF; its role is uncertain. The CDR3 consists of 16 residues. The ends lost 4 bases at V and 4 bases at J; junction bases unmatched: 6. CDR3: CARSPRGLAGYNEQFF. DNA for the CDR3: TGTGCCAGAAGCCCACGCGGACTAGCGGGGTACAATGAGCAGTTCTTC.

This clone was detected a few times. This chain uses TRBV6-2 or TRBV6-3 with TRBJ2-7; D is possibly TRBD2 (6 bases). There are 15 residues in the CDR3. Germline CDR1 reads MNHEY; CDR2 reads SVGEGT. V lost 5 bases, J lost 0 bases, and 14 bases lay in between. The chain's CDR3 is CASSPPTSDSYEQYF. Here the CDR3 DNA reads TGTGCCAGCAGTCCGCCGACTAGTGACTCCTACGAGCAGTACTTC.

The rearrangement uses TRBV2 and TRBJ2-1; TRBD1 matches at 7 bases. The CDR3 loop spans 15 amino acids. Germline loops: CDR1 SNHLY, CDR2 FYNNEI. With 5 bases clipped from V and 5 bases from J, the junction kept 9 bases outside the gene matches. Here the CDR3 DNA reads TGTGCCAGCAGTCTTACAGGGGCAGTAAACAATGAGCAGTTCTTC. Protein sequence: CASSLTGAVNNEQFF.

The J gene is TRBJ1-5, the V gene TRBV18; no clear D. CDR1 is KGHSH, CDR2 LQKENI, per germline. This CDR3 is built from 13 residues. V was pared by 3 bases and J by 7 bases, with 10 bases between. CDR3 sequence (DNA): TGTGCCAGCTCACCTATGGCAGGACAGCCCCAGCATTTT. Amino acid sequence: CASSPMAGQPQHF.

The CDR3 protein is CATSETGTVTGELFF. CDR3 coding DNA: TGTGCCACCAGTGAAACCGGGACAGTCACCGGGGAGCTGTTTTTT. The chain carries TRBV24-1 and TRBJ2-2; TRBD1 matches 7 bases. This CDR3 is built from 15 residues. From germline, CDR1 is KGHDR and CDR2 SFDVKD. The V and J ends lost 4 bases and 4 bases, in that order; junction bases with no gene match: 5.

The chain combines TRBV28 with TRBJ2-7; TRBD2 matches 7 bases. Looked up from germline, CDR1 is MDHEN and CDR2 is SYDVKM. The ends lost 4 bases at V and 4 bases at J; junction bases unmatched: 7. The CDR3 covers 14 residues. The CDR3 loop is CASSWGGVGYEQYF. The CDR3 DNA reads as TGTGCCAGCAGTTGGGGAGGGGTTGGGTACGAGCAGTACTTC.

There are a few counts of this clone. The CDR3: CASSPGTGMQYF. The DNA of the CDR3 is TGCGCCAGCAGCCCGGGGACAGGGATGCAGTACTTC. The V call is TRBV5-1, the J call TRBJ2-7; 9 bases match TRBD1. The CDR3 runs to 12 residues. Germline assignment: CDR1 SGHRS and CDR2 YFSETQ. Losses at the gene ends were 4 bases for V and 9 bases for J; bases not matched to a gene: 5.